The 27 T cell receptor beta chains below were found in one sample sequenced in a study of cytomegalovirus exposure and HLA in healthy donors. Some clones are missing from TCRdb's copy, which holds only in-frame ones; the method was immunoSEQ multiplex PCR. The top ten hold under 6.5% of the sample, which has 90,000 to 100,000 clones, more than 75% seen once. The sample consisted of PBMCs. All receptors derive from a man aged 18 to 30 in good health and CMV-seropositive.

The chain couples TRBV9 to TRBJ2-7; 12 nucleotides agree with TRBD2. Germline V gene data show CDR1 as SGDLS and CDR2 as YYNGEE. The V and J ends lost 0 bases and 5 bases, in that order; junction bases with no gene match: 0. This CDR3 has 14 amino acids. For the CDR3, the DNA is TGTGCCAGCAGCGTAGGACTAGCGGGAGACGAGCAGTACTTC. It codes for CASSVGLAGDEQYF.

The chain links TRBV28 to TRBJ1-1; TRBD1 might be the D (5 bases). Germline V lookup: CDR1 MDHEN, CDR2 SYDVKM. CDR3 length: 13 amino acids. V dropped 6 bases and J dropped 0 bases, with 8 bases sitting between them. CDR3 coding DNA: TGTGCCAGCAGCCGGACACTGAACACTGAAGCTTTCTTT. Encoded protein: CASSRTLNTEAFF. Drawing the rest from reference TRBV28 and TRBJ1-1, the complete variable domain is DVKVTQSSRYLVKRTGEKVFLECVQDMDHENMFWYRQDPGLGLRLIYFSYDVKMKEKGDIPEGYSVSREKKERFSLILESASTNQTSMYLCASSRTLNTEAFFGQGTRLTVV.

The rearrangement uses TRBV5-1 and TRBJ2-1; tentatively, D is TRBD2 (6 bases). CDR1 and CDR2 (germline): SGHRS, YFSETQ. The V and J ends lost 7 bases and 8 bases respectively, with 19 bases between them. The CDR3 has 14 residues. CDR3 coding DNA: TGCGCCAGCGTTAGGGACTCTAGCCGAGATGAGCAGTTCTTC. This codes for CASVRDSSRDEQFF.

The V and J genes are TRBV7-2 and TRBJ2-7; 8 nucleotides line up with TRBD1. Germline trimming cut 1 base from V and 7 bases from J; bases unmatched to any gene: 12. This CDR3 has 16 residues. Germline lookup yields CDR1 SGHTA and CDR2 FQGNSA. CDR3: CASSLVWRTGKEEQYF. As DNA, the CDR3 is TGTGCCAGCAGCTTAGTTTGGCGGACAGGGAAAGAAGAGCAGTACTTC.

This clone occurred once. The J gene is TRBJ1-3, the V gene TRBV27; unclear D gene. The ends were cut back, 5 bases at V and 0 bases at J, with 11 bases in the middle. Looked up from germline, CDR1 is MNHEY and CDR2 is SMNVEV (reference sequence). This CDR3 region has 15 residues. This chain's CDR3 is CASSPLSGSGNTIYF. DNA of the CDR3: TGTGCCAGCAGTCCCCTGTCGGGCTCTGGAAACACCATATATTTT.

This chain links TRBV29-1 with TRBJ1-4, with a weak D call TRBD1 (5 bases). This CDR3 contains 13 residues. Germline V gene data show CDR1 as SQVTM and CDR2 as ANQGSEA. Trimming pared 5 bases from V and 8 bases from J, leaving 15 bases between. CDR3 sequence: CSVRDGGDEKLFF. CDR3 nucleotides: TGCAGCGTTAGGGACGGCGGGGACGAAAAACTGTTTTTT.

CDR3 residues: CASSVGSRWRETQYF. Here the CDR3 DNA reads TGTGCCAGCAGCGTAGGTTCCAGATGGCGGGAGACCCAGTACTTC. V usage is TRBV9 and J usage is TRBJ2-5, with D unclear. The CDR3 covers 15 residues. V was pared by 0 bases and J by 5 bases, with 14 bases between. The germline V gene has CDR1 SGDLS and CDR2 YYNGEE.

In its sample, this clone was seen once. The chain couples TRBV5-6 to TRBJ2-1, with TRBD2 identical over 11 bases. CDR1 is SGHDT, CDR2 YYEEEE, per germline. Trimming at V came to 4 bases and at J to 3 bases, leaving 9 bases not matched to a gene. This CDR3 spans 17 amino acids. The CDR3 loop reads CASSRVSGTSGYNEQFF. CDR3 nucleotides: TGTGCCAGCAGCCGGGTGTCCGGGACTAGCGGCTACAATGAGCAGTTCTTC.

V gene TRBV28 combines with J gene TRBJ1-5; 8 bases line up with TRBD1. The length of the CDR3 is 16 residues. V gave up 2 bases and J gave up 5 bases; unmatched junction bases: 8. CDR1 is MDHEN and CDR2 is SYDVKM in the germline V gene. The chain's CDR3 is CASSLGTGGGYQPQHF. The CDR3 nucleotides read TGTGCCAGCAGTTTAGGAACAGGGGGTGGGTATCAGCCCCAGCATTTT. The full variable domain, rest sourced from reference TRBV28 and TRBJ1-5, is DVKVTQSSRYLVKRTGEKVFLECVQDMDHENMFWYRQDPGLGLRLIYFSYDVKMKEKGDIPEGYSVSREKKERFSLILESASTNQTSMYLCASSLGTGGGYQPQHFGDGTRLSIL.

CDR3 region: CASSPNRGDEQYF. For the CDR3, the DNA is TGTGCCAGCAGCCCGAACAGGGGGGACGAGCAGTACTTC. The chain recombines TRBV5-4 with TRBJ2-7; TRBD1 matches 8 bases. Trimming cost V 4 bases and J 5 bases; bases outside gene matches: 5. The CDR3 covers 13 residues. CDR1 and CDR2 (germline): SGHNT, YYREEE (reference sequence).

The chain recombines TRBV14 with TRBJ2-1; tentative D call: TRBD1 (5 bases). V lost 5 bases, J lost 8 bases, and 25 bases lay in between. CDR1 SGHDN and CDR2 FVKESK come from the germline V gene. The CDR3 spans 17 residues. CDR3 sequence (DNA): TGTGCCAGCAGCTACCACCAGGGCCCCCTAATTATCGATGAGCAGTTCTTC. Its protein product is CASSYHQGPLIIDEQFF.

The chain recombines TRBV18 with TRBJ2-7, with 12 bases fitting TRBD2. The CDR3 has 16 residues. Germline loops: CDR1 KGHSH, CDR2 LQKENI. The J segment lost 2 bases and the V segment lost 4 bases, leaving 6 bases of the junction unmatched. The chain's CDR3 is CASSQSGLAGTYEQYF. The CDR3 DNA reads TGTGCCAGCTCACAATCCGGACTAGCGGGGACCTACGAGCAGTACTTC.

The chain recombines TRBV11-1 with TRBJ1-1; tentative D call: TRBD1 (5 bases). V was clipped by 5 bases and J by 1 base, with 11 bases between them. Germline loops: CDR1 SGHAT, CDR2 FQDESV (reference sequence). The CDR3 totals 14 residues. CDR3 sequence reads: CASSPRGGNTEAFF. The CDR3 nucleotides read TGTGCCAGCAGCCCCCGGGGGGGGAACACTGAAGCTTTCTTT. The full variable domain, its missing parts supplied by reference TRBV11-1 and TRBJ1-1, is EAEVAQSPRYKITEKSQAVAFWCDPISGHATLYWYRQILGQGPELLVQFQDESVVDDSQLPKDRFSAERLKGVDSTLKIQPAELGDSAMYLCASSPRGGNTEAFFGQGTRLTVV.

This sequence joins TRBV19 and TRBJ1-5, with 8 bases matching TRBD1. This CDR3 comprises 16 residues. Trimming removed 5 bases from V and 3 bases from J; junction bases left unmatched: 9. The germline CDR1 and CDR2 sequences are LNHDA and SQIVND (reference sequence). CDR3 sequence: CASSPLRGQDNQPQHF. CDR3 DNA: TGTGCCAGTAGTCCTCTACGGGGACAGGACAATCAGCCCCAGCATTTT. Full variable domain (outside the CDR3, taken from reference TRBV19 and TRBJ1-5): DGGITQSPKYLFRKEGQNVTLSCEQNLNHDAMYWYRQDPGQGLRLIYYSQIVNDFQKGDIAEGYSVSREKKESFPLTVTSAQKNPTAFYLCASSPLRGQDNQPQHFGDGTRLSIL.

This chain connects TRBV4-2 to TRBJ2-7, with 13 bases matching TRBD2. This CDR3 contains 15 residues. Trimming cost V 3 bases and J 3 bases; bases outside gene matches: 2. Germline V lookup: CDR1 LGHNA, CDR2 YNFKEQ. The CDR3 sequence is CASSQGLAGNYEQYF. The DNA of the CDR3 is TGTGCCAGCAGCCAGGGACTAGCGGGAAACTACGAGCAGTACTTC.

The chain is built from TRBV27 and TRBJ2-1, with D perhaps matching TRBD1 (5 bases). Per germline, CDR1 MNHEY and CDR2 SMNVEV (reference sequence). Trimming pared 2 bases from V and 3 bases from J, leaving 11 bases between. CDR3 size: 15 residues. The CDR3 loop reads CASSLIRGGYNEQFF. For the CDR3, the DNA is TGTGCCAGCAGTTTAATTAGGGGCGGCTACAATGAGCAGTTCTTC.

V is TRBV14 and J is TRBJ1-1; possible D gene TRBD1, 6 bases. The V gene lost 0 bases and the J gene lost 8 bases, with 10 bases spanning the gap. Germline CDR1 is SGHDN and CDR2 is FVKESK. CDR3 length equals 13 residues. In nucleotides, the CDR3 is TGTGCCAGCAGCCAAGAGTTCGGACAGGAAGCTTTCTTT. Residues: CASSQEFGQEAFF.

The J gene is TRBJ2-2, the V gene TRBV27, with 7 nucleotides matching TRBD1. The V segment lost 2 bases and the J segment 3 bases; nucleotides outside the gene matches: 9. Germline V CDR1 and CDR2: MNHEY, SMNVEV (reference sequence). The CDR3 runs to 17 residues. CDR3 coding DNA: TGTGCCAGCAGTTTAGAGGGGGCTACCCCATACACCGGGGAGCTGTTTTTT. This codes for CASSLEGATPYTGELFF.

DNA of the CDR3: TGTGCCAGCACCCGGACAGTTGGGTTTGTTGGCTACACCTTC. Amino acid sequence: CASTRTVGFVGYTF. The V gene is TRBV7-2, the J gene TRBJ1-2, with D possibly matching TRBD1 (6 bases). Germline V gene sequence: CDR1 SGHTA, CDR2 FQGNSA. This CDR3 is built from 14 residues. V was cut by 7 bases and J by 7 bases, with 19 bases left in between.

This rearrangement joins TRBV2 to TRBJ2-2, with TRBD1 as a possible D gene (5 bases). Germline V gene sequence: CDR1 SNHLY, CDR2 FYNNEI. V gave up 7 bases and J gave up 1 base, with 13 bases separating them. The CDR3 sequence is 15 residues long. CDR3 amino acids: CASTPDGQNTGELFF. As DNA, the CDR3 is TGTGCCAGCACGCCAGACGGACAGAACACCGGGGAGCTGTTTTTT.

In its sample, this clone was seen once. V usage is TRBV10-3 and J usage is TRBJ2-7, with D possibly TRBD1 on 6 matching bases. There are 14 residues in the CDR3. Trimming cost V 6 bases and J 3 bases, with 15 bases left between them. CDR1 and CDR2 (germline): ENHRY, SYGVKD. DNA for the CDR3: TGTGCCATCAGGGAAGGACAGAGGAGCTACGAGCAGTACTTC. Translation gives CAIREGQRSYEQYF.

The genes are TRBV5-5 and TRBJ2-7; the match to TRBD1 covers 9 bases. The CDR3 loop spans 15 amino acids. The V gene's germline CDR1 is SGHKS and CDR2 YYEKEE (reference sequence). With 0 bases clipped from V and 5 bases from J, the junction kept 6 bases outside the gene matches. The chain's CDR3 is CASSLGGTGLNEQYF. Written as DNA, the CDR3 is TGTGCCAGCAGCTTGGGGGGGACAGGGCTAAACGAGCAGTACTTC.

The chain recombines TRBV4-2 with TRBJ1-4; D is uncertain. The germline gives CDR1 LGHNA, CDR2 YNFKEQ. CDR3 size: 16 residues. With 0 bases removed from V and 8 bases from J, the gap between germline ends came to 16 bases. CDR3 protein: CASSQDGPRRGEKLFF. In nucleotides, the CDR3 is TGTGCCAGCAGCCAAGATGGTCCCAGGCGAGGGGAAAAACTGTTTTTT.

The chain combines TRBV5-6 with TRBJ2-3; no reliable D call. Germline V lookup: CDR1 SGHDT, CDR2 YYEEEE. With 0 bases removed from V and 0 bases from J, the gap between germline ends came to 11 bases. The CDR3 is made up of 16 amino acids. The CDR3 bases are TGTGCCAGCAGCTTGGCCATGGTGCGTAGCACAGATACGCAGTATTTT. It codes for CASSLAMVRSTDTQYF. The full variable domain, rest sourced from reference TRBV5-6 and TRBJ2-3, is DAGVTQSPTHLIKTRGQQVTLRCSPKSGHDTVSWYQQALGQGPQFIFQYYEEEERQRGNFPDRFSGHQFPNYSSELNVNALLLGDSALYLCASSLAMVRSTDTQYFGPGTRLTVL.

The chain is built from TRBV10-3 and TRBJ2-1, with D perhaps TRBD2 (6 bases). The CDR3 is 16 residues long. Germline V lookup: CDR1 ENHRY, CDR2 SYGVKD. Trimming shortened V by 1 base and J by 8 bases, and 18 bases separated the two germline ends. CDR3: CAISEYLRGGSDEQFF. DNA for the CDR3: TGTGCCATCAGTGAGTATTTACGGGGAGGCTCCGATGAGCAGTTCTTC.

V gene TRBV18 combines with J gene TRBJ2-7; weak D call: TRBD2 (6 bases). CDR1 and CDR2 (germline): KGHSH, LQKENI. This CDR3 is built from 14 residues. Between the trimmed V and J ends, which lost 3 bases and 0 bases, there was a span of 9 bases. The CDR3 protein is CASSPAGNSYEQYF. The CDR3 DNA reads TGTGCCAGCTCACCGGCGGGGAACTCCTACGAGCAGTACTTC.

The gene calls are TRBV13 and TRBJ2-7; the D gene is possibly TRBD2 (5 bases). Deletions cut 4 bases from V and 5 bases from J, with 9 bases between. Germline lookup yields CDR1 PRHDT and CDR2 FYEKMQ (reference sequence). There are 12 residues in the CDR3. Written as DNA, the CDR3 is TGTGCCAGCAGCTATCGGGGTAACGAGCAGTACTTC. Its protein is CASSYRGNEQYF. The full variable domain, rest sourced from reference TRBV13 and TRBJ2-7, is AAGVIQSPRHLIKEKRETATLKCYPIPRHDTVYWYQQGPGQDPQFLISFYEKMQSDKGSIPDRFSAQQFSDYHSELNMSSLELGDSALYFCASSYRGNEQYFGPGTRLTVT.